The T cell receptor beta chain described here comes from a study of blood T cell repertoires in COVID-19. The germline gives CDR1 SGHAT, CDR2 FQNNGV. The length of the CDR3 is 15 residues. V shed 1 base and J shed 4 bases, with 13 bases lying between them. Sequenced by immunoSEQ multiplex PCR; TCRdb stores in-frame clones only, minus some. The table lists 250,000 to 350,000 clones, around 87% of them singletons. Sample: PBMCs or T cells enriched from blood (not recorded which). The clonotype was recovered from a woman in her 30s who had recovered from COVID-19. The V and J genes are TRBV11-2 and TRBJ2-5, with a possible D match to TRBD2 (6 bases). CDR3 sequence reads: CASSLAGGRGETQYF. The CDR3 nucleotides are TGTGCCAGCAGCTTAGCCGGGGGAAGGGGAGAGACCCAGTACTTC.